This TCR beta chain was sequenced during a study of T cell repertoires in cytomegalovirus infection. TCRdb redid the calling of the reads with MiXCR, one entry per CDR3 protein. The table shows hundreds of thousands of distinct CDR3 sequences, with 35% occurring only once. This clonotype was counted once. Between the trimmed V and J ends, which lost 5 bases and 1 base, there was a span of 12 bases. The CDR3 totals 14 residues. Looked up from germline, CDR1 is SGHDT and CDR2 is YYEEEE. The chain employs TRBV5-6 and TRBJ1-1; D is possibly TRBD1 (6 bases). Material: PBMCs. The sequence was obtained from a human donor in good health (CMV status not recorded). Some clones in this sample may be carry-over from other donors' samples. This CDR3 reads CASSLMDRNTEAFF. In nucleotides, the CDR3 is TGTGCCAGCAGTCTTATGGACAGGAACACTGAAGCTTTCTTT.